This entry lists 28 T cell receptor beta chains sequenced from one sample in a study of cytomegalovirus exposure and HLA in healthy donors. Libraries were prepared by immunoSEQ multiplex PCR; TCRdb keeps only in-frame clonotypes and omits some of them. The repertoire holds some 240,000 clones, with approximately 87% as singletons. Sequenced input: PBMCs. The receptor source for this set is a woman between 18 and 29 years old in good health and CMV-seronegative.

The chain uses TRBV5-4 and TRBJ2-2; D unresolved. Trimming stripped 6 bases from V and 4 bases from J, with 13 bases between. This CDR3 is built from 14 residues. Germline CDR1 and CDR2: SGHNT and YYREEE (reference sequence). In DNA, the CDR3 is TGTGCCAGCACTCACCACGCTGGCACCGGGGAGCTGTTTTTT. Protein product: CASTHHAGTGELFF.

This clone occurred once. The chain employs TRBV28 and TRBJ2-3, with 8 positions matching TRBD2. The CDR3 has 15 residues. Looked up from germline, CDR1 is MDHEN and CDR2 is SYDVKM. The ends lost 8 bases at V and 5 bases at J; junction bases unmatched: 12. The CDR3 DNA reads TGTGCCAGCTCTATAGGGCGGGAGGTGGTAGATACGCAGTATTTT. This sequence encodes CASSIGREVVDTQYF.

This clone is a singleton in its sample. The chain has TRBV11-2 and TRBJ2-7; D possibly corresponds to TRBD2 (6 bases). With 1 base removed from V and 1 base from J, the gap between germline ends came to 17 bases. The germline gives CDR1 SGHAT, CDR2 FQNNGV. The CDR3 runs to 17 residues. For the CDR3, the DNA is TGTGCCAGCAGCTTAGTGGGCGGGGTAGCGGTATCCTACGAGCAGTACTTC. It yields the protein CASSLVGGVAVSYEQYF.

The V call is TRBV11-2, the J call TRBJ1-1; D perhaps matches TRBD1 (5 bases). From germline, CDR1 is SGHAT and CDR2 FQNNGV. Trimming removed 1 base from V and 1 base from J, with 7 bases in between. The CDR3 consists of 14 residues. The CDR3 region is CASSLAGTNTEAFF. CDR3 nucleotide sequence: TGTGCCAGCAGCTTAGCCGGGACGAACACTGAAGCTTTCTTT.

This chain joins TRBV5-1 and TRBJ1-1; D unresolved. The V end lost 1 base, the J end lost 2 bases, and 9 bases lay between the germline ends. This CDR3 is 14 amino acids long. Germline V gene data show CDR1 as SGHRS and CDR2 as YFSETQ. CDR3 loop: CASSLTDTNTEAFF. Here the CDR3 DNA reads TGCGCCAGCAGCTTGACAGATACTAACACTGAAGCTTTCTTT.

The chain combines TRBV27 with TRBJ2-3, with TRBD1 identical over 9 bases. The junction had 8 bases not matched to a gene; V was cut back by 6 bases and J by 4 bases. Germline assignment: CDR1 MNHEY and CDR2 SMNVEV (reference sequence). The CDR3 has 15 amino acids. The CDR3 is CASRYPGTGPDTQYF. The DNA of the CDR3 is TGTGCCAGCAGGTATCCCGGGACAGGGCCAGATACGCAGTATTTT.

The chain employs TRBV4-1 and TRBJ2-3; 9 nucleotides match TRBD2. The CDR3 runs to 18 residues. The junction had 13 bases not matched to a gene; V was cut back by 0 bases and J by 6 bases. Germline lookup yields CDR1 MGHRA and CDR2 YSYEKL. CDR3 region: CASSQEAQPGLAGDTQYF. CDR3 nucleotide sequence: TGCGCCAGCAGCCAAGAGGCCCAACCGGGACTAGCTGGTGATACGCAGTATTTT.

The V call is TRBV6-1, the J call TRBJ2-1, with 7 bases matching TRBD1. Germline loops: CDR1 MNHNS, CDR2 SASEGT. The length of the CDR3 is 12 residues. V lost 6 bases, J lost 4 bases, and 0 bases stayed unmatched. The CDR3 spells CASRTGYNEQFF. The CDR3 bases are TGTGCCAGCAGGACAGGGTACAATGAGCAGTTCTTC.

This clone has a handful of counts. The chain recombines TRBV2 with TRBJ1-2; D perhaps matches TRBD1 (5 bases). Germline CDR1 reads SNHLY; CDR2 reads FYNNEI. This CDR3 has 13 amino acids. Deletions cut 6 bases from V and 2 bases from J, with 10 bases between. The chain's CDR3 is CASSGDVNYGYTF. The CDR3 nucleotides read TGTGCCAGCAGCGGGGACGTAAACTATGGCTACACCTTC. The full variable domain, its missing parts supplied by reference TRBV2 and TRBJ1-2, is EPEVTQTPSHQVTQMGQEVILRCVPISNHLYFYWYRQILGQKVEFLVSFYNNEISEKSEIFDDQFSVERPDGSNFTLKIRSTKLEDSAMYFCASSGDVNYGYTFGSGTRLTVV.

The V and J genes are TRBV11-2 and TRBJ2-1; D is possibly TRBD1 (6 bases). With 5 bases removed from V and 0 bases from J, the gap between germline ends came to 14 bases. This CDR3 comprises 16 residues. The V gene's germline CDR1 is SGHAT and CDR2 FQNNGV. The CDR3 region has the DNA TGTGCCAGCAGCACAAGGACAGAGAGCTCCTACAATGAGCAGTTCTTC. Amino acid sequence: CASSTRTESSYNEQFF.

In this sample, this clone turned up once. The rearrangement uses TRBV25-1 and TRBJ2-7; D ambiguous. Germline CDR1 MGHDK, CDR2 SYGVNS. The germline V and J ends were trimmed by 6 bases and 3 bases, with 9 bases remaining between them. CDR3 length: 12 residues. The DNA for the CDR3 is TGTGCCAGCAGCCTCGACGGCTACGAGCAGTACTTC. Protein product: CASSLDGYEQYF.

The chain recombines TRBV11-2 with TRBJ2-7; TRBD1 might be the D (6 bases). This CDR3 is 14 amino acids long. The V and J ends lost 6 bases and 4 bases respectively, with 16 bases between them. Germline V gene lookup returns CDR1 SGHAT and CDR2 FQNNGV. This CDR3 is CASSSRTDFYEQYF. For the CDR3, the DNA is TGTGCCAGCAGTTCGCGGACAGATTTTTACGAGCAGTACTTC.

The gene calls are TRBV4-2 and TRBJ2-1; D is uncertain. Germline loops: CDR1 LGHNA, CDR2 YNFKEQ. V dropped 1 base and J dropped 0 bases, with 10 bases sitting between them. CDR3 length equals 16 residues. CDR3: CASSQVSQSSYNEQFF. The CDR3 bases are TGTGCCAGCAGCCAAGTCAGCCAAAGCTCCTACAATGAGCAGTTCTTC.

For this clone: The same CDR3 is also encoded by other DNA sequences in this sample. The V and J genes are TRBV5-1 and TRBJ2-3; D gene uncertain. Germline CDR1 and CDR2: SGHRS and YFSETQ. The germline V and J ends were trimmed by 0 bases and 1 base, with 6 bases remaining between them. The CDR3 runs 14 residues. The CDR3 reads CASSLDSRTDTQYF. For the CDR3, the DNA is TGCGCCAGCAGCTTGGACAGCCGCACAGATACGCAGTATTTT.

The chain carries TRBV5-1 and TRBJ1-2, with D unresolved. Germline lookup yields CDR1 SGHRS and CDR2 YFSETQ. Trimming pared 4 bases from V and 4 bases from J, leaving 14 bases between. The CDR3 is made up of 14 amino acids. As DNA, the CDR3 is TGCGCCAGCAGCCCGAGGCGCAGCCTCTATGGCTACACCTTC. Translating it yields CASSPRRSLYGYTF.

This clone was picked up one time. V gene TRBV9 combines with J gene TRBJ2-1; 7 bases line up with TRBD2. V dropped 4 bases and J dropped 5; count of bases not matched to a gene: 9. Germline CDR1 and CDR2: SGDLS and YYNGEE. The CDR3 spans 15 residues. The CDR3 loop reads CASSRTRGANNEQFF. The DNA of the CDR3 is TGTGCCAGCAGCAGGACTAGAGGGGCCAACAATGAGCAGTTCTTC.

This chain uses TRBV15 with TRBJ2-6, with 8 positions matching TRBD1. Germline CDR1 LNHNV, CDR2 YYDKDF (reference sequence). V lost 5 bases, J lost 0 bases, and 9 bases stayed unmatched. The CDR3 has 18 amino acids. Written as DNA, the CDR3 is TGTGCCACCAGCCGGTGGACAGGGCTATTCTCTGGGGCCAACGTCCTGACTTTC. It is translated as CATSRWTGLFSGANVLTF.

The genes are TRBV15 and TRBJ1-2; D is unresolved. Trimming cost V 0 bases and J 5 bases, with 13 bases left between them. This CDR3 is 15 amino acids long. Germline values: CDR1 LNHNV, CDR2 YYDKDF (reference sequence). The CDR3 protein is CATSRDNLRTYGYTF. CDR3 DNA: TGTGCCACCAGCAGAGATAACCTAAGGACGTATGGCTACACCTTC.

Note on this clone: The junction departs from germline at one end; a sequencing error may be responsible. The chain recombines TRBV6-6 with TRBJ2-1; D possibly corresponds to TRBD1 (7 bases). CDR1 and CDR2 from the germline V gene are MNHNY and SVGAGI (reference sequence). CDR3 length equals 13 residues. The CDR3 sequence is CASGHPTGTWVVF. The CDR3 region has the DNA TGTGCCAGCGGTCATCCGACAGGGACTTGGGTCGTCTTC.

The chain employs TRBV27 and TRBJ2-7, with 13 bases matching TRBD2. The ends lost 3 bases at V and 5 bases at J; junction bases unmatched: 1. From germline, CDR1 is MNHEY and CDR2 SMNVEV (reference sequence). The CDR3 is 14 amino acids. The CDR3 is CASSFTSGRDEQYF. The CDR3 DNA is TGTGCCAGCAGTTTCACTAGCGGGAGGGACGAGCAGTACTTC.

This clone was counted between two and nine times. The V and J genes are TRBV18 and TRBJ2-5; D unresolved. CDR3 size: 14 residues. V was cut by 5 bases and J by 0 bases, with 10 bases left in between. The germline V gene has CDR1 KGHSH and CDR2 LQKENI. This CDR3 is CASSTYSNQETQYF. CDR3 nucleotides: TGTGCCAGCTCAACTTATAGCAACCAAGAGACCCAGTACTTC.

The rearrangement links TRBV2 to TRBJ1-1, with D unresolved. The CDR3 runs 13 residues. Per germline, CDR1 SNHLY and CDR2 FYNNEI. Trimming removed 6 bases at V and 1 base at J, with 9 bases between. The CDR3 region has the DNA TGTGCCAGCAGAGTGACAACGAACACTGAAGCTTTCTTT. This encodes CASRVTTNTEAFF.

This clone appeared a single time. The rearrangement links TRBV15 to TRBJ1-1; the D is unclear. This CDR3 has 14 amino acids. Trimming pared 2 bases from V and 1 base from J, leaving 8 bases between. Germline assignment: CDR1 LNHNV and CDR2 YYDKDF (reference sequence). CDR3 amino acids: CATSRTRGNTEAFF. CDR3 bases: TGTGCCACCAGCAGAACGAGAGGGAACACTGAAGCTTTCTTT.

The V and J genes are TRBV30 and TRBJ2-3; D unresolved. In germline, CDR1 is GTSNPN, CDR2 SVGIG (reference sequence). V was trimmed by 0 bases and J by 3 bases, leaving 10 bases between them. CDR3 length: 14 amino acids. The CDR3 loop is CAWSVSGWTDTQYF. CDR3 in DNA: TGTGCCTGGAGTGTCAGTGGGTGGACAGATACGCAGTATTTT.

The chain couples TRBV15 to TRBJ2-1; the D gene is possibly TRBD1 (5 bases). Looked up from germline, CDR1 is LNHNV and CDR2 is YYDKDF (reference sequence). The CDR3 has 14 residues. V lost 5 bases to trimming and J lost 8 bases, with 16 bases between them. CDR3 DNA: TGTGCCACCAGCCCCCTCCAGGGTGGTGATGAGCAGTTCTTC. This sequence encodes CATSPLQGGDEQFF.

This clone has just a few counts. Other DNA sequences from this sample encode an identical CDR3 as well. The chain is built from TRBV5-1 and TRBJ2-3; D unclear. The CDR3 runs 12 residues. The V end was cut by 4 bases, the J end by 2 bases, with 5 bases between. Germline CDR1 is SGHRS and CDR2 is YFSETQ. The CDR3 nucleotides are TGCGCCAGCAGCCCCCCCACAGATACGCAGTATTTT. Protein sequence: CASSPPTDTQYF.

The chain uses TRBV6-1 and TRBJ1-3, with D hard to call. This CDR3 is built from 13 residues. V gave up 8 bases and J gave up 2 bases, with 10 bases separating them. Germline V gene sequence: CDR1 MNHNS, CDR2 SASEGT. CDR3 protein: CASRLGPGNTIYF. The DNA of the CDR3 is TGTGCCAGCCGTTTGGGTCCTGGAAACACCATATATTTT.

The chain recombines TRBV2 with TRBJ2-3, with 11 bases lining up with TRBD1. V lost 2 bases and J lost 5; bases outside the gene matches: 6. Germline CDR1 reads SNHLY; CDR2 reads FYNNEI. The CDR3 is 16 residues long. As DNA, the CDR3 is TGTGCCAGCAGTGAAATGGGGACAGGGGGGGGAGATACGCAGTATTTT. Protein sequence: CASSEMGTGGGDTQYF.